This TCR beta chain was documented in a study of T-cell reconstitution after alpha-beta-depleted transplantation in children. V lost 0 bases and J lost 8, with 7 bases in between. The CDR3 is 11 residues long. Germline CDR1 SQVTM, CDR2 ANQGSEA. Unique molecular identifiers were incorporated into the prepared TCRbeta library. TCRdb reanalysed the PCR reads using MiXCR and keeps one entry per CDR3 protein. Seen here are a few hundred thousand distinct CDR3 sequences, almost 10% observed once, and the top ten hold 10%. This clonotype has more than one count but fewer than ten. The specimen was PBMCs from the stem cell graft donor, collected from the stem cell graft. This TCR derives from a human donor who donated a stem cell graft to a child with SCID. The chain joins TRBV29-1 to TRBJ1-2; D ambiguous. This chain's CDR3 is CSVEDREGYTF. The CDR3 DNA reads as TGCAGCGTTGAAGATAGGGAAGGCTACACCTTC.